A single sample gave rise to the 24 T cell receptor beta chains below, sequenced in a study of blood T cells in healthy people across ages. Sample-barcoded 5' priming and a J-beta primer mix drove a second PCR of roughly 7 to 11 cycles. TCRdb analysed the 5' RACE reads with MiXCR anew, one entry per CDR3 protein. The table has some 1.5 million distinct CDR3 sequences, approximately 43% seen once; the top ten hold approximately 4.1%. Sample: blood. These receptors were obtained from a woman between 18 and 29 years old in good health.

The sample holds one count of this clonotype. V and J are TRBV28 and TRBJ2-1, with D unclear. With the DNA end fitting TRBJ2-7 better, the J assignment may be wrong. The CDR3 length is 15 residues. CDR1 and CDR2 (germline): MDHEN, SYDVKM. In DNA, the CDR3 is TGTGCCAGCAGTTTGTATGAGGCGTCCTACAATGAGCAGTACTTC. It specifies CASSLYEASYNEQYF.

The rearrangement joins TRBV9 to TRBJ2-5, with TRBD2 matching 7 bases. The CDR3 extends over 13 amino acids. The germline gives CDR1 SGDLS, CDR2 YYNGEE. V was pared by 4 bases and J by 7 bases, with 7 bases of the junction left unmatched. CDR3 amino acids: CASSSGTIRTQYF. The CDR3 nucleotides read TGTGCCAGCAGCTCCGGGACTATTAGGACCCAGTACTTC.

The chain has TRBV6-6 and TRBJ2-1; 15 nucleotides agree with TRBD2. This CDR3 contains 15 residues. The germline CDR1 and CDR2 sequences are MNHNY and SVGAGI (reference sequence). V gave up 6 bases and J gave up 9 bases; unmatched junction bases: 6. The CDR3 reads CASSVGLAGGGEQFF. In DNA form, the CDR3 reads TGTGCCAGCAGCGTGGGACTAGCGGGAGGTGGTGAGCAGTTCTTC.

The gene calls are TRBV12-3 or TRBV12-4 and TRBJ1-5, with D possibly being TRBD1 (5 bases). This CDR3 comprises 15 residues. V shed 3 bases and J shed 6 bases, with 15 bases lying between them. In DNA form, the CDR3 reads TGTGCCAGCAGTTTTACAGGACGGGGACGTCAGCCCCAGCATTTT. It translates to CASSFTGRGRQPQHF.

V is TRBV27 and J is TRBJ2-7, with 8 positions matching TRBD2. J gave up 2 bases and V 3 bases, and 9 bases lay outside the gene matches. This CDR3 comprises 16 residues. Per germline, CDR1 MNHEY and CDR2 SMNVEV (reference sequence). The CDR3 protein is CASSFRGGSRPYEQYF. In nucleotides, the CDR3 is TGTGCCAGCAGTTTCCGGGGGGGCTCGAGACCCTACGAGCAGTACTTC.

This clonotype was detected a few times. Here the CDR3 reads CASSSKRVSAPSTDTQYF. CDR3 in DNA: TGTGCCAGCAGCTCAAAGAGGGTTAGCGCCCCTAGCACAGATACGCAGTATTTT. The chain combines TRBV11-2 with TRBJ2-3, with D perhaps matching TRBD2 (5 bases). Trimming pared 4 bases from V and 0 bases from J, leaving 20 bases between. The germline V gene has CDR1 SGHAT and CDR2 FQNNGV. This CDR3 contains 18 residues.

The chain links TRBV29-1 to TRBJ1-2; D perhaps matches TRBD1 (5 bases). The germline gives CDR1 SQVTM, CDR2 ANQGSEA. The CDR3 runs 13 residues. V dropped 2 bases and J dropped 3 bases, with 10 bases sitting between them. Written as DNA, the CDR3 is TGCAGCGTTGAACAGGGTTGGGACTATGGCTACACCTTC. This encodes CSVEQGWDYGYTF.

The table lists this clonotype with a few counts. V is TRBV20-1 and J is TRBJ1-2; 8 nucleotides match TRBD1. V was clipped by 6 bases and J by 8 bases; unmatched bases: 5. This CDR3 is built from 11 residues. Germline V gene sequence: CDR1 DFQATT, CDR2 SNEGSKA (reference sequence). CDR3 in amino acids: CSATSGGGYTF. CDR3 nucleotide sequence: TGCAGTGCAACGTCAGGGGGCGGCTACACCTTC.

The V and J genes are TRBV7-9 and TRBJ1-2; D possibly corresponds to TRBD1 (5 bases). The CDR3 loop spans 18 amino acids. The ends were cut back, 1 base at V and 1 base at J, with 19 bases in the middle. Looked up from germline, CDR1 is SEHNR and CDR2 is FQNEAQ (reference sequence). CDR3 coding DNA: TGTGCCAGCAGCTTAGTCTCGGGGCAGCGACAATATAACTATGGCTACACCTTC. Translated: CASSLVSGQRQYNYGYTF.

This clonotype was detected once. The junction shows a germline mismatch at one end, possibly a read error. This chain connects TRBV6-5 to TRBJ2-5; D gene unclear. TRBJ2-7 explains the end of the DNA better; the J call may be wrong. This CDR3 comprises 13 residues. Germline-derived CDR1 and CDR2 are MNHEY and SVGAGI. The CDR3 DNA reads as TGCGCCACACGTCCGGACCTTCGTCCCGAGCAGTACTTC. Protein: CATRPDLRPEQYF.

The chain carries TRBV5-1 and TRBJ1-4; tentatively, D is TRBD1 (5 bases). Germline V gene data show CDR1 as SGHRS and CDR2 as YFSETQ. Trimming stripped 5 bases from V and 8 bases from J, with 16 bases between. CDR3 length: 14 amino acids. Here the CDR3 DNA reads TGCGCCAGCAGGTCGGGACCCACGGGGGAAAAACTGTTTTTT. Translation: CASRSGPTGEKLFF.

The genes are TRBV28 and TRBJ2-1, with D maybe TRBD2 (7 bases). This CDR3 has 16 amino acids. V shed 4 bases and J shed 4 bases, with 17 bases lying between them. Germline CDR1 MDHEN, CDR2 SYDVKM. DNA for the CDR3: TGTGCCAGCAGTTCCACTGGGGGGGCGAAATACAATGAGCAGTTCTTC. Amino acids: CASSSTGGAKYNEQFF.

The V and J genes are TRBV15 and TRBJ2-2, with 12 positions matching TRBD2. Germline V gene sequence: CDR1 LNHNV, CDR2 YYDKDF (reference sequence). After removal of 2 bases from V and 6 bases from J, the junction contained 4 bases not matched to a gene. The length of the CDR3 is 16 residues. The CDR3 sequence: CATSRTSGGWSGELFF. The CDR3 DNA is TGTGCCACCAGCAGAACTAGCGGGGGGTGGTCCGGGGAGCTGTTTTTT.

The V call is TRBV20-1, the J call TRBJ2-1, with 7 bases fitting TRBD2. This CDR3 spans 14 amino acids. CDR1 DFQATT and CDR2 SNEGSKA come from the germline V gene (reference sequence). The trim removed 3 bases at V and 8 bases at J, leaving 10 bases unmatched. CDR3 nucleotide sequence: TGCAGTGCTAGCTTAGCGGGCGTCCAATATGAGCAGTTCTTC. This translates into CSASLAGVQYEQFF.

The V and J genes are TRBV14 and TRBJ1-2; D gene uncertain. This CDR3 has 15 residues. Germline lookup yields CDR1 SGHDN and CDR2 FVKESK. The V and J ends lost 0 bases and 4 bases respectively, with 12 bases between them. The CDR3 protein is CASSQEGRAFYGYTF. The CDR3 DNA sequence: TGTGCCAGCAGCCAAGAGGGTCGGGCCTTCTATGGCTACACCTTC.

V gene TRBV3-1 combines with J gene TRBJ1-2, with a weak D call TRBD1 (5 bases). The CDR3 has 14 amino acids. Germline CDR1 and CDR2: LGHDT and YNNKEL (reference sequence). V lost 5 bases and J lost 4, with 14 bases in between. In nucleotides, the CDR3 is TGTGCCAGCAGCGGTGGGGGGACGGCCTATGGCTACACCTTC. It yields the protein CASSGGGTAYGYTF.

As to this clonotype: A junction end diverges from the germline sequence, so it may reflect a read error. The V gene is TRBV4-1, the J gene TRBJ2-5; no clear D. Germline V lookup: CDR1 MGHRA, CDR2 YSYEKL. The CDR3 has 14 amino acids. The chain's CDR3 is CASSQEPNNNEQYF. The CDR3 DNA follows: TGCGCCAGTAGCCAAGAACCTAACAACAATGAGCAGTACTTC.

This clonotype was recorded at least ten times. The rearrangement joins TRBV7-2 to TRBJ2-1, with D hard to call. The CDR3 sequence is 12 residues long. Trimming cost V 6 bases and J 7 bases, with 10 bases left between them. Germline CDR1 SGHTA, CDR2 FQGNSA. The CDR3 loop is CASSLLRNEQFF. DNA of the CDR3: TGTGCCAGCAGTTTACTCCGGAATGAGCAGTTCTTC.

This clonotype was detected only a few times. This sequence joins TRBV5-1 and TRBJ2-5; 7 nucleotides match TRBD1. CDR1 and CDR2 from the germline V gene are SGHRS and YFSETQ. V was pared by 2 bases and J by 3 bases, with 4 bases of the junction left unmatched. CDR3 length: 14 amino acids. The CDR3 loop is CASSFPGTEETQYF. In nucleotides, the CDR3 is TGCGCCAGCAGCTTCCCCGGGACAGAAGAGACCCAGTACTTC.

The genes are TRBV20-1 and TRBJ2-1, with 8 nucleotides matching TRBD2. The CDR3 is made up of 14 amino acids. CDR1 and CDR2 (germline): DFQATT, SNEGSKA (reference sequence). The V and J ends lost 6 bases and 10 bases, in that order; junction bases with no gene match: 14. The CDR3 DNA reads TGCAGTGCCCCCAGGGTAGCGGGGAGCTACGAGCAGTTCTTC. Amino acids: CSAPRVAGSYEQFF.

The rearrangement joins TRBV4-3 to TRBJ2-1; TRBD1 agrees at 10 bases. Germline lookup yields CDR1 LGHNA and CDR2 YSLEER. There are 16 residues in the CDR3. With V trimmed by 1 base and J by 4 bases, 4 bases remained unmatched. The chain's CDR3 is CASSQAPGQGYNEQFF. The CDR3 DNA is TGCGCCAGCAGCCAAGCCCCGGGACAGGGGTACAATGAGCAGTTCTTC.

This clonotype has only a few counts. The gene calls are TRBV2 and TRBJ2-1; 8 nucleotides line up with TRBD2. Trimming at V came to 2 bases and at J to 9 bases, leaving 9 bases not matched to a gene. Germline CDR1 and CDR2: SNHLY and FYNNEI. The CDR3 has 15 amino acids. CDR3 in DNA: TGTGCCAGCAGTGAATTCGGGACTAGTTTCGGTGAGCAGTTCTTC. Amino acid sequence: CASSEFGTSFGEQFF.

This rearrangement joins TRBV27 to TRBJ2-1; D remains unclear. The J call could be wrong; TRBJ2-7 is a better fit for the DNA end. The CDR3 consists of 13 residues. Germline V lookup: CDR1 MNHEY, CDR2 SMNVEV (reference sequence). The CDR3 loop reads CASSVISHNEQYF. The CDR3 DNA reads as TGTGCCAGCAGTGTAATTTCCCACAATGAGCAGTACTTC.

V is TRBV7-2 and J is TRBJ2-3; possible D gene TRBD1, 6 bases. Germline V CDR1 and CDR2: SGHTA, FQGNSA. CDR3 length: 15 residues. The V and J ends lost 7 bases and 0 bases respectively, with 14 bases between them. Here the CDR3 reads CASTQDRRSTDTQYF. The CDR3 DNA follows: TGTGCCAGCACCCAAGACAGGCGAAGCACAGATACGCAGTATTTT.